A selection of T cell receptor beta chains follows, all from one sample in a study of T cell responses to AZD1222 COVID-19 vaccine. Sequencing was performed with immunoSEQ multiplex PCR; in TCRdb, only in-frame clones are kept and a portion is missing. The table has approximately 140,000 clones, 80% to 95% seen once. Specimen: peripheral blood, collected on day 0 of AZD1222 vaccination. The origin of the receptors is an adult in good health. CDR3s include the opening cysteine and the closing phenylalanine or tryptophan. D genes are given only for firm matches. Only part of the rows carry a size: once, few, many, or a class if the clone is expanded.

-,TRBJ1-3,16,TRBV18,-,CASSPQHVAQGNTIYF,TGTGCCAGCTCTCCCCAACACGTAGCGCAAGGAAACACCATATATTTT
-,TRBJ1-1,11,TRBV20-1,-,CIVWVNTEAFF,TGCATCGTATGGGTGAACACTGAAGCTTTCTTT
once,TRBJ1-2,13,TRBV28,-,CASSLGRIYGYTF,TGTGCCAGCAGTTTGGGTCGGATCTATGGCTACACCTTC
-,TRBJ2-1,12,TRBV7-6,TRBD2,CASSLGGGEQFF,TGTGCCAGCAGCTTAGGGGGGGGTGAGCAGTTCTTC
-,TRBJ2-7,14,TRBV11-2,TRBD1,CASSAGQGAIEQYF,TGTGCCAGCAGCGCGGGACAGGGGGCGATTGAGCAGTACTTC
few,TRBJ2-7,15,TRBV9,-,CASSVTGTAVEEQYF,TGTGCCAGCAGCGTGACCGGGACCGCTGTGGAAGAGCAGTACTTC
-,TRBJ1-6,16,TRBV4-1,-,CASSQGEWSYNSPLHF,TGCGCCAGCAGCCAAGGAGAGTGGTCCTATAATTCACCCCTCCACTTT
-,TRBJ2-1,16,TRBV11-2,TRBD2,CASSPSSGRRNNEQFF,TGTGCCAGCAGCCCCAGCAGCGGGAGGAGGAACAATGAGCAGTTCTTC
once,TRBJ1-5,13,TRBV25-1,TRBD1,CASSEAGGQPQHF,TGTGCCAGCAGTGAGGCAGGGGGTCAGCCCCAGCATTTT
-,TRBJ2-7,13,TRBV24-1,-,CATSDMTGPEQYF,TGTGCCACCAGTGATATGACAGGTCCCGAGCAGTACTTC
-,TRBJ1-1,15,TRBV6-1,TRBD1,CASSDGTGGMSMAFF,TGTGCCAGCAGTGACGGGACAGGGGGCATGTCGATGGCTTTCTTT
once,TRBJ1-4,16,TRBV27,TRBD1,CASNGGIQGQAEKLFF,TGTGCCAGCAACGGCGGGATACAAGGACAGGCTGAAAAACTGTTTTTT
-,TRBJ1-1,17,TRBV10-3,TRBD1,CAISDAGQGARNTEAFF,TGTGCCATCAGTGACGCAGGACAGGGGGCGCGGAACACTGAAGCTTTCTTT
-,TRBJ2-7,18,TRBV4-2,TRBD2,CASSQIASGGVITYEQYF,TGTGCCAGCAGCCAAATCGCTAGCGGGGGAGTTATAACCTACGAGCAGTACTTC
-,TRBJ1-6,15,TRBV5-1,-,CASSRVGAGDSPLHF,TGCGCCAGCAGCCGCGTCGGGGCCGGGGATTCACCCCTCCACTTT
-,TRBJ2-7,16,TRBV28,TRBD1,CASSGGRGPSSYEQYF,TGTGCCAGCAGTGGGGGCAGGGGGCCTAGCTCCTACGAGCAGTACTTC
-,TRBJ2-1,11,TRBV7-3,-,CASSLTDEQFF,TGTGCCAGCAGCTTAACGGATGAGCAGTTCTTC
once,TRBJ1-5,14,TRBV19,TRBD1,CASSKDRGGQPQHF,TGTGCCAGTAGTAAGGACAGGGGAGGCCAGCCCCAGCATTTT
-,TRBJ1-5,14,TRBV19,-,CASSIVGVGQPQHF,TGTGCCAGTAGTATAGTAGGAGTCGGGCAGCCCCAGCATTTT
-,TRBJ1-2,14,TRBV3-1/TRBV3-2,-,CASSQDPGVGGYTF,TGTGCCAGCAGCCAAGATCCAGGGGTCGGTGGCTACACCTTC
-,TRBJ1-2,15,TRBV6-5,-,CASTRTTGTNYGYTF,TGTGCCAGCACACGAACTACCGGGACGAACTATGGCTACACCTTC
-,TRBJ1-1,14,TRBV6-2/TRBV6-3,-,CASSYSTENTEAFF,TGTGCCAGCAGTTATTCGACAGAGAACACTGAAGCTTTCTTT
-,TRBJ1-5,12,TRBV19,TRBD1,CASGQGEQPQHF,TGTGCCAGTGGACAGGGCGAACAGCCCCAGCATTTT
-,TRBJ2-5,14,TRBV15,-,CATSSVSRQETQYF,TGTGCCACCAGCAGTGTGTCCAGACAAGAGACCCAGTACTTC
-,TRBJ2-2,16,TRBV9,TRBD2,CASSVLGLANTGELFF,TGTGCCAGCAGCGTACTCGGACTAGCGAACACCGGGGAGCTGTTTTTT
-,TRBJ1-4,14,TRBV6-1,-,CASSDPAGWGKLFF,TGTGCCAGCAGTGATCCTGCAGGGTGGGGAAAACTGTTTTTT
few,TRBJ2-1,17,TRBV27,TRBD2,CASSLFSGTSEYNEQFF,TGTGCCAGCAGTTTATTCTCCGGGACTAGCGAGTACAATGAGCAGTTCTTC
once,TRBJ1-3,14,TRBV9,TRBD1,CASSSERGQDTIYF,TGTGCCAGCAGCTCCGAAAGGGGGCAGGACACCATATATTTT
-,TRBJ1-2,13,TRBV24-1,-,CATSDGTDYGYTF,TGTGCCACCAGTGATGGGACGGATTATGGCTACACCTTC
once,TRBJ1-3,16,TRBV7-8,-,CASSPRIWGSGNTIYF,TGTGCCAGCAGCCCCCGTATATGGGGTTCGGGAAACACCATATATTTT
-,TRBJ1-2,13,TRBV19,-,CASSIVYSYGYTF,TGTGCCAGTAGTATCGTGTACTCCTATGGCTACACCTTC
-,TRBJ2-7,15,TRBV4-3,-,CASSQDRGVPLEQYF,TGCGCCAGCAGCCAAGACCGCGGGGTGCCCCTGGAGCAGTACTTC
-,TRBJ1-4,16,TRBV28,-,CASSPNRDVRNEKLFF,TGTGCCAGCAGCCCCAACAGGGACGTAAGGAATGAAAAACTGTTTTTT
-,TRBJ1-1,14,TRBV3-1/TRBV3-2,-,CASSFSDTPLQAFF,TGTGCCAGCAGCTTCTCAGACACCCCGCTCCAAGCTTTCTTT
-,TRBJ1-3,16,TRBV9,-,CASSVAGARLGNTIYF,TGTGCCAGCAGCGTAGCAGGGGCGCGTTTAGGAAACACCATATATTTT
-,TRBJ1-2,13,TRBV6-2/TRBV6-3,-,CASSRAGRYGYTF,TGTGCCAGCAGCCGAGCAGGTCGCTATGGCTACACCTTC
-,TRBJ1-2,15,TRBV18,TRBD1,CASSPKTGKPYGYTF,TGTGCCAGCTCACCGAAGACAGGGAAGCCCTATGGCTACACCTTC
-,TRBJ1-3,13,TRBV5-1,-,CASSFGQGNTIYF,TGCGCCAGCAGCTTTGGACAGGGAAACACCATATATTTT
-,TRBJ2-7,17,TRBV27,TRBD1,CASSPYLTGGLPYEQYF,TGTGCCAGCAGTCCTTACTTGACAGGGGGACTTCCCTACGAGCAGTACTTC
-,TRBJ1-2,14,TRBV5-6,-,CASSFLDSNYGYTF,TGTGCCAGCAGCTTTCTAGATTCCAACTATGGCTACACCTTC
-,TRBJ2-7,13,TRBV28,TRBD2,CASRSGGLDEQYF,TGTGCCAGCAGGTCGGGGGGGTTGGACGAGCAGTACTTC
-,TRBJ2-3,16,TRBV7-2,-,CASSLRSSPPLRAQYF,TGTGCCAGCAGCTTAAGGTCCTCCCCCCCCCTGAGGGCGCAGTATTTT
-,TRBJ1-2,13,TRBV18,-,CASSPLGNYGYTF,TGTGCCAGCAGCCCCTTGGGGAACTATGGCTACACCTTC
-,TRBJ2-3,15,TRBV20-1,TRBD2,CSASRLAGGPDTQYF,TGCAGTGCTAGTCGACTAGCGGGGGGCCCAGATACGCAGTATTTT
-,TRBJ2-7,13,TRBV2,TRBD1,CASGGTGESEQYF,TGTGCCAGCGGAGGGACAGGGGAAAGCGAGCAGTACTTC
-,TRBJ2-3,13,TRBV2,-,CASPPYSTDTQYF,TGTGCCAGCCCCCCGTATAGCACAGATACGCAGTATTTT
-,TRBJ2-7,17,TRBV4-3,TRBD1,CASSQGSHRDRGYEQYF,TGCGCCAGCAGCCAAGGCTCTCACCGGGACAGGGGCTACGAGCAGTACTTC
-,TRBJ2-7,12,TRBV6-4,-,CASSDSGYEQYF,TGTGCCAGCAGTGATTCCGGATACGAGCAGTACTTC
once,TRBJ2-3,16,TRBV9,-,CASSVQVGGAVDTQYF,TGTGCCAGCAGCGTACAAGTCGGGGGAGCGGTAGATACGCAGTATTTT